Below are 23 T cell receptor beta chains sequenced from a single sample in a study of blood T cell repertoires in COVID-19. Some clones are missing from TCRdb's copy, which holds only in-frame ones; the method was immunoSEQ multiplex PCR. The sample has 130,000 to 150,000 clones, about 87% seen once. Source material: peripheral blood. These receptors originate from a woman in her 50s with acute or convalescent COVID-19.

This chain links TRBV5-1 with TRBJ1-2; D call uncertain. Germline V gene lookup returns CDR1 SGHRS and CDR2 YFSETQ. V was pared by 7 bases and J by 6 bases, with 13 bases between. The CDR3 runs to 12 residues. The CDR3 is CASGLAPDGYTF. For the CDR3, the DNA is TGCGCCAGCGGACTGGCTCCAGATGGCTACACCTTC.

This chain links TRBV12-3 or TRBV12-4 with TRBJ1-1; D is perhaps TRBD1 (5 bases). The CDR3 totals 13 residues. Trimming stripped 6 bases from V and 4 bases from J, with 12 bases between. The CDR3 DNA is TGTGCCAGCAGCATCGGGAGGGGCACTGAAGCTTTCTTT. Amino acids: CASSIGRGTEAFF.

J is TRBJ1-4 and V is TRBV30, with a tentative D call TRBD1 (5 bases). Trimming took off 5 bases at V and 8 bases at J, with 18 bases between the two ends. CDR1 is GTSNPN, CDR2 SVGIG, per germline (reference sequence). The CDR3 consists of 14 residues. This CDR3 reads CAWGPGRAGEKLFF. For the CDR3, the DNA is TGTGCCTGGGGGCCCGGCAGGGCCGGGGAAAAACTGTTTTTT.

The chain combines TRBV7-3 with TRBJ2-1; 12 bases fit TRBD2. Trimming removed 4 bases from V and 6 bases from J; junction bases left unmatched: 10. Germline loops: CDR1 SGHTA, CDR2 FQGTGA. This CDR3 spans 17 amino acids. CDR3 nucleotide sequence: TGTGCCAGCAGCTCAAGGCCGCCTAGCGGGGGGGCCAATGAGCAGTTCTTC. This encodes CASSSRPPSGGANEQFF.

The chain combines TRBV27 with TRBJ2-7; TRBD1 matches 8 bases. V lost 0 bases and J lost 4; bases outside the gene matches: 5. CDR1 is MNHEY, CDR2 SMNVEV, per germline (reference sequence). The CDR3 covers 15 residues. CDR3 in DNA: TGTGCCAGCAGTTTATCAGGCGACAGGGGTTACGAGCAGTACTTC. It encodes CASSLSGDRGYEQYF.

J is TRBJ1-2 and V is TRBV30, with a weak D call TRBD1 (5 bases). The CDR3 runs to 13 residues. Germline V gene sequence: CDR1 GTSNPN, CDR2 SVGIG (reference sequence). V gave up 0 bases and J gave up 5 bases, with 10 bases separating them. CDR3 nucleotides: TGTGCCTGGAGTGTAATGGGGGGTTATGGCTACACCTTC. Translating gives CAWSVMGGYGYTF. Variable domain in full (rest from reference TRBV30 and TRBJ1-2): SQTIHQWPATLVQPVGSPLSLECTVEGTSNPNLYWYRQAAGRGLQLLFYSVGIGQISSEVPQNLSASRPQDRQFILSSKKLLLSDSGFYLCAWSVMGGYGYTFGSGTRLTVV.

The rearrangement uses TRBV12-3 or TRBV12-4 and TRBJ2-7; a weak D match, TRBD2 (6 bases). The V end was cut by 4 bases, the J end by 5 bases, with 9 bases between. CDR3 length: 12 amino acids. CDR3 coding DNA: TGTGCCAGCAGTTCAGGCGGGGACGAGCAGTACTTC. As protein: CASSSGGDEQYF.

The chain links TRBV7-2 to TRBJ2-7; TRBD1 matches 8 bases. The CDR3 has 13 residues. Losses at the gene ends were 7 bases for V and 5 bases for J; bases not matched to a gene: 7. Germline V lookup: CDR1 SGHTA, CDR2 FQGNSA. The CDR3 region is CASTDRAQDEQYF. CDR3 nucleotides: TGTGCCAGCACGGACAGGGCCCAGGACGAGCAGTACTTC. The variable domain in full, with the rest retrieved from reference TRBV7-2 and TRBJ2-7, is GAGVSQSPSNKVTEKGKDVELRCDPISGHTALYWYRQSLGQGLEFLIYFQGNSAPDKSGLPSDRFSAERTGGSVSTLTIQRTQQEDSAVYLCASTDRAQDEQYFGPGTRLTVT.

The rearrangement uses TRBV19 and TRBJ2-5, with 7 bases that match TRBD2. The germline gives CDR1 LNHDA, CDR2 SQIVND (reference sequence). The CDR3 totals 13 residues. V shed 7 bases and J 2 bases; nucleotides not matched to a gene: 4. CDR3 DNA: TGTGCCAGTACCCCGGGGGGTCAAGAGACCCAGTACTTC. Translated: CASTPGGQETQYF.

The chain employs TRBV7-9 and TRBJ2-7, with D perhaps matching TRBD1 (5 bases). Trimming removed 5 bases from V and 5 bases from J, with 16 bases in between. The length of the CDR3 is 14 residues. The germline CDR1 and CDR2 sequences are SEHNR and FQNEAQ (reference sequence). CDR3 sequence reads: CASSGAPLVDEQYF. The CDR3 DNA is TGTGCCAGCAGCGGGGCCCCTTTGGTAGACGAGCAGTACTTC. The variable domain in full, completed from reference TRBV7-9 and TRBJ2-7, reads DTGVSQNPRHKITKRGQNVTFRCDPISEHNRLYWYRQTLGQGPEFLTYFQNEAQLEKSRLLSDRFSAERPKGSFSTLEIQRTEQGDSAMYLCASSGAPLVDEQYFGPGTRLTVT.

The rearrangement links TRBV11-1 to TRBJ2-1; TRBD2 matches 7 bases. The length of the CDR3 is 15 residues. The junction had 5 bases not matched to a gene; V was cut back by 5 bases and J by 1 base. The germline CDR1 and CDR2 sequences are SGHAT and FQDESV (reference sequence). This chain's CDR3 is CASSTGSGSYNEQFF. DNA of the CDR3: TGTGCCAGCAGCACTGGTAGCGGGTCCTACAATGAGCAGTTCTTC.

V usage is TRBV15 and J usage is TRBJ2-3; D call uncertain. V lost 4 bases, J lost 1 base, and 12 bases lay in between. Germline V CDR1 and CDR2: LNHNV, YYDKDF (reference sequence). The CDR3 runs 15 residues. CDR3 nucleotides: TGTGCCACCAGCACTGGCCCCTTTGGCACAGATACGCAGTATTTT. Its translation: CATSTGPFGTDTQYF.

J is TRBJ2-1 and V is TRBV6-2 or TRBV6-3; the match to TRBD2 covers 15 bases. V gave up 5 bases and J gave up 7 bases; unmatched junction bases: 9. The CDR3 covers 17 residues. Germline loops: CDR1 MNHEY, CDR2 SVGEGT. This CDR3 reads CASSKGTSGRLVNEQFF. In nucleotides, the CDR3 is TGTGCCAGCAGTAAAGGGACTAGCGGGAGGCTCGTTAATGAGCAGTTCTTC.

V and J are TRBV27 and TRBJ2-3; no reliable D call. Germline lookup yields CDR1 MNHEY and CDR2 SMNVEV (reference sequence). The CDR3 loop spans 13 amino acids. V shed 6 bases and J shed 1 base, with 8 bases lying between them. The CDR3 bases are TGTGCCAGCAGGCCGGCGGGCACAGATACGCAGTATTTT. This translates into CASRPAGTDTQYF.

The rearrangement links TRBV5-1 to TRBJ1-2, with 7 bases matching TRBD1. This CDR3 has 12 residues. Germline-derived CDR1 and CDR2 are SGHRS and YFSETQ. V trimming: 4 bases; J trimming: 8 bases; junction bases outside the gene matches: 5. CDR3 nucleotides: TGCGCCAGCAGCCGTACAGGGGACGGCTACACCTTC. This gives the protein CASSRTGDGYTF. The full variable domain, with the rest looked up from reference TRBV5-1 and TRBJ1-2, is KAGVTQTPRYLIKTRGQQVTLSCSPISGHRSVSWYQQTPGQGLQFLFEYFSETQRNKGNFPGRFSGRQFSNSRSEMNVSTLELGDSALYLCASSRTGDGYTFGSGTRLTVV.

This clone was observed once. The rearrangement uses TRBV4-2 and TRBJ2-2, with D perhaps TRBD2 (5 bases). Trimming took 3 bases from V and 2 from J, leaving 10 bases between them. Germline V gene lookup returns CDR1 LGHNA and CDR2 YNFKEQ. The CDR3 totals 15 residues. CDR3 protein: CASSQSSDNTGELFF. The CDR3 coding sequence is TGTGCCAGCAGCCAGAGTAGCGATAACACCGGGGAGCTGTTTTTT.

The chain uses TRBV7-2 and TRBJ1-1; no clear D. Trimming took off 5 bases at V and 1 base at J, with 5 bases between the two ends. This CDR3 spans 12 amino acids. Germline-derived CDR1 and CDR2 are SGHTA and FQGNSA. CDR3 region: CASSTENTEAFF. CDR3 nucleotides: TGTGCCAGCAGCACAGAGAACACTGAAGCTTTCTTT. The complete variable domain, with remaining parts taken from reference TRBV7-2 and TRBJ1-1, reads GAGVSQSPSNKVTEKGKDVELRCDPISGHTALYWYRQSLGQGLEFLIYFQGNSAPDKSGLPSDRFSAERTGGSVSTLTIQRTQQEDSAVYLCASSTENTEAFFGQGTRLTVV.

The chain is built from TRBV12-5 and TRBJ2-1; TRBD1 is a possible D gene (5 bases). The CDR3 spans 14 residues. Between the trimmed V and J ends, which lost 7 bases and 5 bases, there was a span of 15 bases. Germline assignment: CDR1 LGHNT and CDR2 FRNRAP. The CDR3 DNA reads TGTGCTAGTGCGTCTCGGACAAGAAACAATGAGCAGTTCTTC. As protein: CASASRTRNNEQFF. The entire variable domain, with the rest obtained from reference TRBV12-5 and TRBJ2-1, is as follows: DARVTQTPRHKVTEMGQEVTMRCQPILGHNTVFWYRQTMMQGLELLAYFRNRAPLDDSGMPKDRFSAEMPDATLATLKIQPSEPRDSAVYFCASASRTRNNEQFFGPGTRLTVL.

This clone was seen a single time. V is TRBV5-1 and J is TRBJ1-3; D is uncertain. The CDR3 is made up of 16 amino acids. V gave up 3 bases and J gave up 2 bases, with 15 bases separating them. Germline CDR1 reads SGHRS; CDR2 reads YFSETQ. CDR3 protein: CASSYGLSDPGNTIYF. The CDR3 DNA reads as TGCGCCAGCAGCTACGGACTTTCAGATCCTGGAAACACCATATATTTT.

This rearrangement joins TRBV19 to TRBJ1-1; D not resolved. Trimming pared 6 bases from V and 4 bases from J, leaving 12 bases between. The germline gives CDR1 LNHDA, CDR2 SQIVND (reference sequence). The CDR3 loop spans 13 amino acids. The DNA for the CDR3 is TGTGCCAGTAGGATCATGACGGGCACTGAAGCTTTCTTT. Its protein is CASRIMTGTEAFF.

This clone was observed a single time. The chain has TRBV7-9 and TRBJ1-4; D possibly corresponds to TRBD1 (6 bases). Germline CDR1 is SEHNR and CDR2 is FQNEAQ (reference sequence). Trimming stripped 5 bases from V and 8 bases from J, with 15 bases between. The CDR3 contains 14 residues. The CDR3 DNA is TGTGCCAGCAGCCGGGGACAAGGAGGCGAAAAACTGTTTTTT. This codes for CASSRGQGGEKLFF. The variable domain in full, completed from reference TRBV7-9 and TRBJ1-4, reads DTGVSQNPRHKITKRGQNVTFRCDPISEHNRLYWYRQTLGQGPEFLTYFQNEAQLEKSRLLSDRFSAERPKGSFSTLEIQRTEQGDSAMYLCASSRGQGGEKLFFGSGTQLSVL.

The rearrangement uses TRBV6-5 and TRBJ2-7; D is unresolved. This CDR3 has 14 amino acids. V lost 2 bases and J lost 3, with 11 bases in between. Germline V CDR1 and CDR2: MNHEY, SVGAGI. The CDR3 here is CASSYKLPIYEQYF. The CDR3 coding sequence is TGTGCCAGCAGTTACAAACTGCCAATCTACGAGCAGTACTTC.

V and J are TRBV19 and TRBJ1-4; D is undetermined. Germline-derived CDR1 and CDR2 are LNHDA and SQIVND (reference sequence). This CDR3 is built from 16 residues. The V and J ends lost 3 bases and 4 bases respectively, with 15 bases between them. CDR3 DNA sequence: TGTGCCAGTAGTATCCGCCCAGGAGGGAATAATGAAAAACTGTTTTTT. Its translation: CASSIRPGGNNEKLFF.